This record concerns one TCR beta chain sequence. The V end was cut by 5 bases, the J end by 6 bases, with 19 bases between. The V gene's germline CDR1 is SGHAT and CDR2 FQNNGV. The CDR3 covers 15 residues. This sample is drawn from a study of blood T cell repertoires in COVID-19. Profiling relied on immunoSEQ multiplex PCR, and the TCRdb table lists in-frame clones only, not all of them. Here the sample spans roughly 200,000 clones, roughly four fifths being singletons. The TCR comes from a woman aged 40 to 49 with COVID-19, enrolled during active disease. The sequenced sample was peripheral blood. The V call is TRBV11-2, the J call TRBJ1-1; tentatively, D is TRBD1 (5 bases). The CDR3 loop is CASSPQLDMASEAFF. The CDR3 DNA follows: TGTGCCAGCAGCCCACAATTGGACATGGCTTCTGAAGCTTTCTTT.